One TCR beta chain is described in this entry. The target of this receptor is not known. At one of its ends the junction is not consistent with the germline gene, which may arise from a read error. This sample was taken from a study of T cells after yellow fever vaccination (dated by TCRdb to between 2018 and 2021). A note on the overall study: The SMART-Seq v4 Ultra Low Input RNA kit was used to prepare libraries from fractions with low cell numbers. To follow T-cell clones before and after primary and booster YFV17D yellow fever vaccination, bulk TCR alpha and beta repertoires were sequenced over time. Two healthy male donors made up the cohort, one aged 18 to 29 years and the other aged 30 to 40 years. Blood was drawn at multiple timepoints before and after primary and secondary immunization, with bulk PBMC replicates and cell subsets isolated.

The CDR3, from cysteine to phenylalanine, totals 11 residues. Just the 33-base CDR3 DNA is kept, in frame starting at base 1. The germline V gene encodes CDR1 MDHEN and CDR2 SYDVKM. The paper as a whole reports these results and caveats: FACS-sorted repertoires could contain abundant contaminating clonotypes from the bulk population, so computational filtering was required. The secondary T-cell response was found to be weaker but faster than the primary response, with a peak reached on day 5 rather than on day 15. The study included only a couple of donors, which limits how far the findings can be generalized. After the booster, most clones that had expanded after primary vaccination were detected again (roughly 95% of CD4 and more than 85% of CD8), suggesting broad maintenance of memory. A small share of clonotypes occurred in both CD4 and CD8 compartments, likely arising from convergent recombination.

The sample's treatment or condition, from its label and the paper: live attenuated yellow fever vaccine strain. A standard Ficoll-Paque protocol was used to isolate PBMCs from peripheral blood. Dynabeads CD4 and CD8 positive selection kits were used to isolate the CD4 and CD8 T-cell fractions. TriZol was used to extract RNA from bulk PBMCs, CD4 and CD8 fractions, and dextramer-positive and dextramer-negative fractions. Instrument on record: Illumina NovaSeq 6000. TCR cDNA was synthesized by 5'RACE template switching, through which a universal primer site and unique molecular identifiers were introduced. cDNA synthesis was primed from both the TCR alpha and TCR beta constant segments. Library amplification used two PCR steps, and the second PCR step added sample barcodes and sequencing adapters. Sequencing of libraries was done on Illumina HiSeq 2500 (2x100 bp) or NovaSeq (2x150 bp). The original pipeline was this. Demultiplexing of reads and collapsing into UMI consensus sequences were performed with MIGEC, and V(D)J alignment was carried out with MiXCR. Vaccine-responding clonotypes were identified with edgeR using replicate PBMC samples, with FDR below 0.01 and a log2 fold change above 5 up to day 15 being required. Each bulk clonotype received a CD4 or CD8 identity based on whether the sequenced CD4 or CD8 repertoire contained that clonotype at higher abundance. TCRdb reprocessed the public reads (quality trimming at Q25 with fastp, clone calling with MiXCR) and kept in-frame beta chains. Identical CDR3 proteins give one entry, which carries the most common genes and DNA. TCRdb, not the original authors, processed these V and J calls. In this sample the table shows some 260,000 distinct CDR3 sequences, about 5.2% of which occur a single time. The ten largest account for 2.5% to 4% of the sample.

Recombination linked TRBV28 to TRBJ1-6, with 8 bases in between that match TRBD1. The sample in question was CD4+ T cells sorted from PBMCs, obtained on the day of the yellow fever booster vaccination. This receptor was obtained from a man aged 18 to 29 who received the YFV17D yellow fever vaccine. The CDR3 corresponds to CASSDLQDRVF. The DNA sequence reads TGTGCCAGCAGTGACCTACAGGACAGGGTTTTT.